This T cell receptor beta chain was sequenced for a study of T-cell memory formation after mild COVID-19. The 5'RACE method, run with constant-segment primers, produced TCR alpha and TCR beta cDNA libraries (carrying sample barcodes and UMIs). Via MiXCR, TCRdb re-called the 5' RACE reads, giving one row per CDR3 protein. The table records some 300,000 distinct CDR3 sequences, 15% to 20% of them present only once. As regards this clonotype: The junction departs from germline at one end; a sequencing error may be responsible.

CDR3 length: 11 residues. Per the germline V gene, CDR1 is SGHRS and CDR2 is YFSETQ. The clonotype comes from a man between 18 and 29 years old who had mild COVID-19 (a few samples of this study predate the infection). Cell type and time point are not known. Specimen: PBMCs or a T cell subset sorted from them (not recorded which). The chain recombines TRBV5-1 with TRBJ2-7, with a possible D match to TRBD1 (6 bases). The CDR3 nucleotides read TGCGCCAGCAGCTTGGGCAGGGGCCACGTTTTC. Encoded protein: CASSLGRGHVF.